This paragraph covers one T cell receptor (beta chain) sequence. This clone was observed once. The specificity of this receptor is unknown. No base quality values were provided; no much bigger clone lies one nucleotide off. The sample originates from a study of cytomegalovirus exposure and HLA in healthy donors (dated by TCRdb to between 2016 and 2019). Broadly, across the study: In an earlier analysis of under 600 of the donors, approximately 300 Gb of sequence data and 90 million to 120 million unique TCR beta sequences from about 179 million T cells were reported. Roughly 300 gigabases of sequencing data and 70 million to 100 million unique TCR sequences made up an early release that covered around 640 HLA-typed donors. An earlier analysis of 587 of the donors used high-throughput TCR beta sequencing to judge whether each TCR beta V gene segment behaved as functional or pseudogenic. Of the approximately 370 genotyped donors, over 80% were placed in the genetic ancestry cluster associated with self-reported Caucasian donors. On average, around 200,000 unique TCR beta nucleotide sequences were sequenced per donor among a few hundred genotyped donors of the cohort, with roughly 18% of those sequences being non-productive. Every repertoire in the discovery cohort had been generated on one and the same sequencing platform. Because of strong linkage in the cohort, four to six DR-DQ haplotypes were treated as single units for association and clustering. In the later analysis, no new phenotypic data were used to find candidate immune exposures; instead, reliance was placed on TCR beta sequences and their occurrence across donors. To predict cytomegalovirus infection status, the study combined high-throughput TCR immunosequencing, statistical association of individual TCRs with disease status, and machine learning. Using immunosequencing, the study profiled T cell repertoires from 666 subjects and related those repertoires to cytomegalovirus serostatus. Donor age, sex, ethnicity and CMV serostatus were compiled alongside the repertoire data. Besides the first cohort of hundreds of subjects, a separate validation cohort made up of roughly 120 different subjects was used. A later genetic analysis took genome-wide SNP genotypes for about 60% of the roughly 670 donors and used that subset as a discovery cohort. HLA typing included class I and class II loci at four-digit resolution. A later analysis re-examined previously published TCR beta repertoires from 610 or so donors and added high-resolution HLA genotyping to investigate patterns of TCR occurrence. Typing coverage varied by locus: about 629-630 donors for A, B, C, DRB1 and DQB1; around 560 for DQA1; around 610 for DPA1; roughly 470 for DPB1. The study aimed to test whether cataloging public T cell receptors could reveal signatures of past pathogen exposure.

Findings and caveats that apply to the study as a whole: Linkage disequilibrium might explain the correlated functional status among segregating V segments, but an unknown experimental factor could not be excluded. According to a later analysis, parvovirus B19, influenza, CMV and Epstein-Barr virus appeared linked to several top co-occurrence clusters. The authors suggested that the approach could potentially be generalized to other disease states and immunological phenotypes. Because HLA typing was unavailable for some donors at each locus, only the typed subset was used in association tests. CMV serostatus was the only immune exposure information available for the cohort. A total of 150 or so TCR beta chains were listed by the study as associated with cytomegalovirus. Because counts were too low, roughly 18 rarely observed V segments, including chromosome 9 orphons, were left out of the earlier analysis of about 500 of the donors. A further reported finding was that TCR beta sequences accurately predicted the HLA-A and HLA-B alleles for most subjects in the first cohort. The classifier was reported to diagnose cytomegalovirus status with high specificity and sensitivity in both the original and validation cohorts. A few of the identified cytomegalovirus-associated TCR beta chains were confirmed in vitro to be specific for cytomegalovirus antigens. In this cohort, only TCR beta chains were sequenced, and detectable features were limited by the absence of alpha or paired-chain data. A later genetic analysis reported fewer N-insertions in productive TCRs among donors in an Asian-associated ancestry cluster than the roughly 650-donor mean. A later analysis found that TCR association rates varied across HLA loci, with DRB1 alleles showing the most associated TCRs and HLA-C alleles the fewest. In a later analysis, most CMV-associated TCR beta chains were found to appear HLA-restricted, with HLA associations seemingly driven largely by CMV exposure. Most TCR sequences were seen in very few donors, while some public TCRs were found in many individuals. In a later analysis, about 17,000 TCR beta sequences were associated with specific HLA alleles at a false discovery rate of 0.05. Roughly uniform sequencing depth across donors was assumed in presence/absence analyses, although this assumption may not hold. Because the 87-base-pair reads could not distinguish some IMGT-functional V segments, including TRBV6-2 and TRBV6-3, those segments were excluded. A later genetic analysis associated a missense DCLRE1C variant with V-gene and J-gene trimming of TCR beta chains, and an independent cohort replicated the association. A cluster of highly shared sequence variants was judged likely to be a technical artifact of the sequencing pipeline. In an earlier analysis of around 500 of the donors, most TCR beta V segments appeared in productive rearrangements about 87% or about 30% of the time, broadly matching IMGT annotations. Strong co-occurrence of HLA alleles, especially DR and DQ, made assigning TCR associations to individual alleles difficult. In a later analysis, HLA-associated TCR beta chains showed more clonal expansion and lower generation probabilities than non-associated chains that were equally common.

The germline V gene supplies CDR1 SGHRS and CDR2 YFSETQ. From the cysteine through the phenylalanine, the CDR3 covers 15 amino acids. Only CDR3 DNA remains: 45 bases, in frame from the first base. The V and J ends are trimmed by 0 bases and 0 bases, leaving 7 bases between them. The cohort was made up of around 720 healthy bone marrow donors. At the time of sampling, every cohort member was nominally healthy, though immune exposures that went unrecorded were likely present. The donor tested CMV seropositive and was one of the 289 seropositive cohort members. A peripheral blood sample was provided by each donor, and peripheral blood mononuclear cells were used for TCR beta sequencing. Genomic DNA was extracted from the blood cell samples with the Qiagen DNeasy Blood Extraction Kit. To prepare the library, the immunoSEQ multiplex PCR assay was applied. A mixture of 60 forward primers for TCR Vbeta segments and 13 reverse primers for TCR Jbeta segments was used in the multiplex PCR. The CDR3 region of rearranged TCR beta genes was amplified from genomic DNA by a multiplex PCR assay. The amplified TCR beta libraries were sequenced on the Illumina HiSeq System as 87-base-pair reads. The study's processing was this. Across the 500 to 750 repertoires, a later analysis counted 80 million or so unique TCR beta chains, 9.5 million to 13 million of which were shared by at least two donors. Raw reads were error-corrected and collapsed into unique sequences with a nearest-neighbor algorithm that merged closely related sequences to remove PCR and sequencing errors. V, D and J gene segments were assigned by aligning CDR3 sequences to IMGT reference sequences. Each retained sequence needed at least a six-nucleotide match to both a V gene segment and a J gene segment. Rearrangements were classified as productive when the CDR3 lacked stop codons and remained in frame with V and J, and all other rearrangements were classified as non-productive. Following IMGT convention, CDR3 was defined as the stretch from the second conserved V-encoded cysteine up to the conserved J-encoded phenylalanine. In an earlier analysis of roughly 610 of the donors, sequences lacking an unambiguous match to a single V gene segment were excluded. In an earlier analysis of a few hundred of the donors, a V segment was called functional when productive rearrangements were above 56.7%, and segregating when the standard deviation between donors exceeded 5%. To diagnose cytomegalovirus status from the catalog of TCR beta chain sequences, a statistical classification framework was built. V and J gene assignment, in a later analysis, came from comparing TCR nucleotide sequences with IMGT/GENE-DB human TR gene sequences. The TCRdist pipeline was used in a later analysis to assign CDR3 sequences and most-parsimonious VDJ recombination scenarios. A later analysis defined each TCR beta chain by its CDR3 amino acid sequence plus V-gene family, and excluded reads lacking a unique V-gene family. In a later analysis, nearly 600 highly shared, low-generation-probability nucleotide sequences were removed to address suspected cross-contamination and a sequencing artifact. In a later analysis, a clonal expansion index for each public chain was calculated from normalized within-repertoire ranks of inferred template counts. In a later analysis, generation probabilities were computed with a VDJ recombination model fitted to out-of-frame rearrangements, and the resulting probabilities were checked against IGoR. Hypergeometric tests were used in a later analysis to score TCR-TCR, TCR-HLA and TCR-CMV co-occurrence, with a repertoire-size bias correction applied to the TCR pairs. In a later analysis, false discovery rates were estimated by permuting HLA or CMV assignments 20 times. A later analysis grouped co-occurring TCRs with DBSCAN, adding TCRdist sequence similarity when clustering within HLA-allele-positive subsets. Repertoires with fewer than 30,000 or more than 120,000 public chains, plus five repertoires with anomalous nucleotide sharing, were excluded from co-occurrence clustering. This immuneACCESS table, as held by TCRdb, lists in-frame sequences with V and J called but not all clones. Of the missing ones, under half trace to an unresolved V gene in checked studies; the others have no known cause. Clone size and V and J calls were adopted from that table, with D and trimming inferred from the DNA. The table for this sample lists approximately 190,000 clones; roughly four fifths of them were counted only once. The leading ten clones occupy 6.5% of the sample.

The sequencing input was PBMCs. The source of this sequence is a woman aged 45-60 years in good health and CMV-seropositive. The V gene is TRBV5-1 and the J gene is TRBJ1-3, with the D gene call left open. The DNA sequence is TGCGCCAGCAGCTTGGGCGAAGTCTCTGGAAACACCATATATTTT. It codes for CASSLGEVSGNTIYF. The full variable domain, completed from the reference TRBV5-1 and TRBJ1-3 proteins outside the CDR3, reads KAGVTQTPRYLIKTRGQQVTLSCSPISGHRSVSWYQQTPGQGLQFLFEYFSETQRNKGNFPGRFSGRQFSNSRSEMNVSTLELGDSALYLCASSLGEVSGNTIYFGEGSWLTVV.